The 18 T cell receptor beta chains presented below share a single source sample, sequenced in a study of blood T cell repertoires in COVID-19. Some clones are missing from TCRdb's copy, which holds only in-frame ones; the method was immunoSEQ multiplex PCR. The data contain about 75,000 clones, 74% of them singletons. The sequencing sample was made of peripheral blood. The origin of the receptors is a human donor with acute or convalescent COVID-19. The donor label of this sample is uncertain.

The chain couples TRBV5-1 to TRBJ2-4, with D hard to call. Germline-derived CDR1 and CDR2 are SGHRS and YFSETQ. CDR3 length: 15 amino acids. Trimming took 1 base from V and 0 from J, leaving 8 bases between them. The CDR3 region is CASSLTALAKNIQYF. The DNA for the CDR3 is TGCGCCAGCAGCTTGACAGCTCTAGCCAAAAACATTCAGTACTTC. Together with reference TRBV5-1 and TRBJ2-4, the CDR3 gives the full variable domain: KAGVTQTPRYLIKTRGQQVTLSCSPISGHRSVSWYQQTPGQGLQFLFEYFSETQRNKGNFPGRFSGRQFSNSRSEMNVSTLELGDSALYLCASSLTALAKNIQYFGAGTRLSVL.

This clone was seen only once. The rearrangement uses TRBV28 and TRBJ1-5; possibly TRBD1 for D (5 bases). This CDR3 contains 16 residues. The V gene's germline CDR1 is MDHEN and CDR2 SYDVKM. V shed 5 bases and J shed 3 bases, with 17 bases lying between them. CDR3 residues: CASSPPAGTNNQPQHF. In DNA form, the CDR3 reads TGTGCCAGCAGTCCCCCTGCGGGGACCAACAATCAGCCCCAGCATTTT.

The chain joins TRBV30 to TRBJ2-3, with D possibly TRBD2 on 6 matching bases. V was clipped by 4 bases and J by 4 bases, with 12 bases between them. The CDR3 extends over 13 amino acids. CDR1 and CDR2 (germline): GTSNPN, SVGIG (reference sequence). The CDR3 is CAWTVRRADTQYF. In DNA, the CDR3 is TGTGCCTGGACCGTACGGAGGGCAGATACGCAGTATTTT.

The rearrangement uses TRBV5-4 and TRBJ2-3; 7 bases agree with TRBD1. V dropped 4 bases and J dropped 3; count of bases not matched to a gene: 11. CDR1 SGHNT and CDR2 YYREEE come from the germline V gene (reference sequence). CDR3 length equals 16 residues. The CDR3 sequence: CASSPSPDRITDTQYF. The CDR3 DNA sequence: TGTGCCAGCAGCCCTTCACCGGACAGGATAACAGATACGCAGTATTTT.

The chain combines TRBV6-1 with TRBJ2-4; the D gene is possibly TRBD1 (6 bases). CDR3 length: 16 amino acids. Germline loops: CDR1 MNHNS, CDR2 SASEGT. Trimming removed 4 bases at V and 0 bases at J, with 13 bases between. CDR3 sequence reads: CASSGRQAQAKNIQYF. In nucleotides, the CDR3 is TGTGCCAGCAGTGGTAGACAGGCCCAAGCCAAAAACATTCAGTACTTC.

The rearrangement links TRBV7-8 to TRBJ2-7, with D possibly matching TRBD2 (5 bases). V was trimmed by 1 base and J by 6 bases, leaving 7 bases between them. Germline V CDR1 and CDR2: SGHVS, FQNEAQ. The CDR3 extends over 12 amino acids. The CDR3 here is CASSLGSGEQYV. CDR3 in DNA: TGTGCCAGCAGCTTAGGAAGCGGCGAGCAGTACGTC.

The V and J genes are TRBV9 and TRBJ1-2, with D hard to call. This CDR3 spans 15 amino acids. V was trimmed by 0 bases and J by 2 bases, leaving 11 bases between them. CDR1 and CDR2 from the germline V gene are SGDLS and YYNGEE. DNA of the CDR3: TGTGCCAGCAGCGTAGATGTCAGAAGAAACTATGGCTACACCTTC. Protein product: CASSVDVRRNYGYTF. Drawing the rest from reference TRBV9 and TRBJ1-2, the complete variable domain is DSGVTQTPKHLITATGQRVTLRCSPRSGDLSVYWYQQSLDQGLQFLIQYYNGEERAKGNILERFSAQQFPDLHSELNLSSLELGDSALYFCASSVDVRRNYGYTFGSGTRLTVV.

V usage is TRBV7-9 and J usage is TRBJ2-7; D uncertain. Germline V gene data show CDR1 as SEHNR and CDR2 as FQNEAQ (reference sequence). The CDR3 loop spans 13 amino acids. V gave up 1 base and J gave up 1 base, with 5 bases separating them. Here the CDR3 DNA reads TGTGCCAGCAGCTTAGGACTTTCCTACGAGCAGTACGTC. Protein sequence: CASSLGLSYEQYV.

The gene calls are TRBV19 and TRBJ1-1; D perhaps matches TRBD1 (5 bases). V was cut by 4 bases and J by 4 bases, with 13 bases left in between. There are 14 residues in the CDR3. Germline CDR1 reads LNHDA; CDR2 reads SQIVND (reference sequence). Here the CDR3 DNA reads TGTGCCAGTAGTAGCCCGGGTAGGGGCACTGAAGCTTTCTTT. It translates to CASSSPGRGTEAFF.

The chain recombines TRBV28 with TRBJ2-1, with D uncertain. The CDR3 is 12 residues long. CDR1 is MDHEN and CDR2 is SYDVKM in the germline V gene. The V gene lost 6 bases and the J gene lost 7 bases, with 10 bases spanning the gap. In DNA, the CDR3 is TGTGCCAGCAGCCCTCCACGGAATGAGCAGTTCTTC. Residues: CASSPPRNEQFF.

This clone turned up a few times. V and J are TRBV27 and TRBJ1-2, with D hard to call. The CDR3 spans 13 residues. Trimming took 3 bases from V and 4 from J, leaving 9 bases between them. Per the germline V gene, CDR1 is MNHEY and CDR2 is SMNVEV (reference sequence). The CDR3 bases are TGTGCCAGCAGTTTTACTTTCGGCTATGGCTACACCTTC. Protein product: CASSFTFGYGYTF.

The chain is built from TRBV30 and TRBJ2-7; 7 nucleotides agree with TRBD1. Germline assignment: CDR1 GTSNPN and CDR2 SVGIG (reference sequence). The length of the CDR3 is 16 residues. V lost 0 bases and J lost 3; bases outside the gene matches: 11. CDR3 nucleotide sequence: TGTGCCTGGAGTGTCCCCCACAGGGGACCCCGCTACGAGCAGTACTTC. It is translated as CAWSVPHRGPRYEQYF.

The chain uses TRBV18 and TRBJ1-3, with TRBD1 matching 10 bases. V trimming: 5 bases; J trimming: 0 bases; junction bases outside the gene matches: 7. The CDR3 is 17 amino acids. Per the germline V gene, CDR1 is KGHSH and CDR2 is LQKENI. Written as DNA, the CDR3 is TGTGCCAGCTCAGCGGGACAGGGGCTAATCTCTGGAAACACCATATATTTT. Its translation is CASSAGQGLISGNTIYF.

DNA for the CDR3: TGTGCCAGTAGCGCCGGGACACCCACTGAAGCTTTCTTT. Translating gives CASSAGTPTEAFF. This rearrangement joins TRBV19 to TRBJ1-1, with a possible D match to TRBD1 (6 bases). V lost 6 bases to trimming and J lost 4 bases, with 12 bases between them. The CDR3 contains 13 residues. The germline V gene has CDR1 LNHDA and CDR2 SQIVND (reference sequence).

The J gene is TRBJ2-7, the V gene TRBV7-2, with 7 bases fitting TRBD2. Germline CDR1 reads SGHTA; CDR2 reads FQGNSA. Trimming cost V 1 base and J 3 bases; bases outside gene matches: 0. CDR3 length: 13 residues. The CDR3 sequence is CASSLVAGYEQYF. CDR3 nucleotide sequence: TGTGCCAGCAGCTTAGTAGCGGGCTACGAGCAGTACTTC. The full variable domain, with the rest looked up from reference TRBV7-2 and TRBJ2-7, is GAGVSQSPSNKVTEKGKDVELRCDPISGHTALYWYRQSLGQGLEFLIYFQGNSAPDKSGLPSDRFSAERTGGSVSTLTIQRTQQEDSAVYLCASSLVAGYEQYFGPGTRLTVT.

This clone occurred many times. The CDR3 DNA sequence: TGTGCCAGCAGTCCTGACAGAACTGAAGCTTTCTTT. Amino acids: CASSPDRTEAFF. The chain is built from TRBV6-6 and TRBJ1-1, with a weak D call TRBD1 (5 bases). This CDR3 contains 12 residues. V dropped 5 bases and J dropped 5 bases, with 9 bases sitting between them. Germline CDR1 MNHNY, CDR2 SVGAGI (reference sequence).

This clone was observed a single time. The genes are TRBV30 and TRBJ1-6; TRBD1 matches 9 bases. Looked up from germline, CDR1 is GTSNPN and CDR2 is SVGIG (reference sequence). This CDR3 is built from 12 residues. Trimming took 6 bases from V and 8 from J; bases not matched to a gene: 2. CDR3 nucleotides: TGTGCCTGCCGGGACAGGGATTCACCCCTCCACTTT. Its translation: CACRDRDSPLHF.

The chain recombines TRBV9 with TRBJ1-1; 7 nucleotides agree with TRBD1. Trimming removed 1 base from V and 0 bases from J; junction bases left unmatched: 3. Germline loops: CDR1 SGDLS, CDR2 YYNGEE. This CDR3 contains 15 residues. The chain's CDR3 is CASSVTGQVNTEAFF. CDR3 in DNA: TGTGCCAGCAGCGTAACCGGACAGGTGAACACTGAAGCTTTCTTT.